Listed below are T cell receptor beta chains from one sample, sequenced in a study of control samples from healthy donors and cancer patients. Here immunoSEQ multiplex PCR was the method, and the copy in TCRdb shows in-frame clones only, minus some. The table shows 120,000 or so clones, with around 87% occurring only once. The sequenced sample was blood. Every receptor here comes from a man between 35 and 55 years old in good health. Both conserved end residues are part of each CDR3. Clone sizes are given selectively: once, few, many, or a class where the clone is expanded.

j_call clone_size v_call cdr3_aa
TRBJ2-7 . TRBV7-8 CASSRGGQGLYEQYF
TRBJ1-1 once TRBV7-2 CASILGGNTEAFF
TRBJ2-1 . TRBV2 CASSRDRGTYNEQFF
TRBJ2-3 . TRBV6-5 CASSYDSPYTDTQYF
TRBJ1-3 . TRBV5-4 CASSLAGSGNTIYF
TRBJ1-5 . TRBV20-1 CSASRSVGPNRPQHF
TRBJ1-6 . TRBV9 CASSEDSYNSPLHF
TRBJ2-2 . TRBV11-1 CASSLGRGGNTGELFF
TRBJ1-1 . TRBV11-2 CASSRSGQGPNTEAFF
TRBJ1-6 . TRBV27 CASSFIGRNSPLHF
TRBJ1-6 once TRBV7-9 CASSSRDRLSPLHF
TRBJ1-1 . TRBV6-5 CASRDVFGAGTEAFF
TRBJ2-1 . TRBV11-3 CASSFGFLNEQFF
TRBJ1-2 . TRBV2 CASSGRAGAGYTF
TRBJ2-2 . TRBV27 CASSFIQGGWTGELFF
TRBJ1-1 . TRBV5-1 CASSFGGYTEAFF
TRBJ2-3 . TRBV9 CASSVLGQGTDTQYF
TRBJ2-5 . TRBV9 CASSARVGVQETQYF
TRBJ2-3 once TRBV7-9 CASSPTGRTDTQYF
TRBJ2-2 . TRBV6-5 CASSYNQGPGELFF
TRBJ1-2 . TRBV10-3 CAIRGGQGYGYTF
TRBJ1-2 . TRBV13 CASSFGVSLNYGYTF
TRBJ1-3 . TRBV25-1 CASSEAGNTIYF
TRBJ1-6 few TRBV27 CASSLEPRLYSPLHF